The 15 T cell receptor beta chains given below trace back to one sample, sequenced in a study of blood T cell repertoires in COVID-19. Sequencing was performed with immunoSEQ multiplex PCR; in TCRdb, only in-frame clones are kept and a portion is missing. The data show roughly 120,000 clones, approximately 84% seen once. Material for sequencing was peripheral blood. These receptor sequences come from a woman aged 55-70 years with acute or convalescent COVID-19.

The J gene is TRBJ1-2, the V gene TRBV12-3 or TRBV12-4; no firm D call. Trimming took 0 bases from V and 8 from J, leaving 10 bases between them. This CDR3 contains 13 residues. CDR3 nucleotides: TGTGCCAGCAGTTTAGCGGGCCAGTGGGGCTACACCTTC. Encoded protein: CASSLAGQWGYTF.

This clone was recorded once. The chain links TRBV12-3 or TRBV12-4 to TRBJ1-3; no clear D. V lost 3 bases to trimming and J lost 0 bases, with 3 bases between them. The CDR3 covers 13 residues. CDR3 loop: CASSLASGNTIYF. For the CDR3, the DNA is TGTGCCAGCAGTTTGGCCTCTGGAAACACCATATATTTT.

The chain combines TRBV6-5 with TRBJ2-2, with D possibly TRBD1 on 5 matching bases. Germline V gene sequence: CDR1 MNHEY, CDR2 SVGAGI. Trimming removed 11 bases from V and 7 bases from J, with 17 bases in between. CDR3 length: 13 amino acids. CDR3 sequence: CAGKGFVSGELFF. The CDR3 bases are TGTGCCGGGAAGGGGTTTGTGAGCGGGGAGCTGTTTTTT.

The chain has TRBV25-1 and TRBJ1-1; D is undetermined. CDR3 size: 14 residues. Germline assignment: CDR1 MGHDK and CDR2 SYGVNS. V lost 3 bases to trimming and J lost 10 bases, with 18 bases between them. The CDR3 nucleotides are TGTGCCAGCAGTGATTCTAGCCGACGGGAGGCAGCTTTCTTT. Translated: CASSDSSRREAAFF. Together with reference TRBV25-1 and TRBJ1-1, the CDR3 gives the full variable domain: EADIYQTPRYLVIGTGKKITLECSQTMGHDKMYWYQQDPGMELHLIHYSYGVNSTEKGDLSSESTVSRIRTEHFPLTLESARPSHTSQYLCASSDSSRREAAFFGQGTRLTVV.

V gene TRBV28 combines with J gene TRBJ1-5, with D unresolved. Germline values: CDR1 MDHEN, CDR2 SYDVKM. V gave up 2 bases and J gave up 7 bases, with 9 bases separating them. The CDR3 sequence is 13 residues long. The CDR3 region is CASSLDGGQPQHF. CDR3 bases: TGTGCCAGCAGTTTAGACGGAGGACAGCCCCAGCATTTT. Variable domain in full (rest from reference TRBV28 and TRBJ1-5): DVKVTQSSRYLVKRTGEKVFLECVQDMDHENMFWYRQDPGLGLRLIYFSYDVKMKEKGDIPEGYSVSREKKERFSLILESASTNQTSMYLCASSLDGGQPQHFGDGTRLSIL.

The J gene is TRBJ1-2, the V gene TRBV24-1, with TRBD1 matching 10 bases. Germline-derived CDR1 and CDR2 are KGHDR and SFDVKD. The CDR3 is made up of 13 amino acids. The V gene end was trimmed by 4 bases and the J gene end by 6 bases; junction bases not matched to a gene: 1. DNA of the CDR3: TGTGCCACCAGTGAGGACAGGGGGAATGGCTACACCTTC. It specifies CATSEDRGNGYTF.

This chain's CDR3 is CASSLADRPSGELFF. In nucleotides, the CDR3 is TGTGCCAGCAGCTTAGCGGACAGGCCGTCTGGGGAGCTGTTTTTT. This chain joins TRBV7-9 and TRBJ2-2; TRBD1 matches at 7 bases. The CDR3 runs 15 residues. Trimming removed 0 bases from V and 8 bases from J; junction bases left unmatched: 6. From germline, CDR1 is SEHNR and CDR2 FQNEAQ (reference sequence). Using reference TRBV7-9 and TRBJ2-2 for the parts outside the CDR3, the full variable domain is DTGVSQNPRHKITKRGQNVTFRCDPISEHNRLYWYRQTLGQGPEFLTYFQNEAQLEKSRLLSDRFSAERPKGSFSTLEIQRTEQGDSAMYLCASSLADRPSGELFFGEGSRLTVL.

The DNA for the CDR3 is TGTGCCAGTAGTCGGACACCTGGGAACACTGAAGCTTTCTTT. Translating gives CASSRTPGNTEAFF. V usage is TRBV19 and J usage is TRBJ1-1, with a possible D match to TRBD1 (5 bases). Trimming left V 5 bases short and J 1 base short, with 11 bases between. Germline assignment: CDR1 LNHDA and CDR2 SQIVND (reference sequence). The CDR3 extends over 14 amino acids.

This chain links TRBV7-9 with TRBJ1-1; no definite D call. The CDR3 is made up of 13 amino acids. Per germline, CDR1 SEHNR and CDR2 FQNEAQ (reference sequence). Deletions cut 5 bases from V and 0 bases from J, with 7 bases between. CDR3 loop: CASSPDLNTEAFF. In DNA, the CDR3 is TGTGCCAGCAGCCCAGATCTGAACACTGAAGCTTTCTTT.

This clone was detected only once. The chain links TRBV3-1 (or the pseudogene TRBV3-2) to TRBJ1-3, with 8 bases fitting TRBD1. There are 18 residues in the CDR3. The germline CDR1 and CDR2 sequences are LGHDT and YNNKEL (reference sequence). Trimming cost V 4 bases and J 0 bases; bases outside gene matches: 11. CDR3 amino acids: CASSPPAGTGSSGNTIYF. CDR3 nucleotide sequence: TGTGCCAGCAGCCCCCCCGCCGGGACAGGATCCTCTGGAAACACCATATATTTT.

The rearrangement joins TRBV30 to TRBJ2-7; the D gene is possibly TRBD2 (5 bases). Germline V CDR1 and CDR2: GTSNPN, SVGIG (reference sequence). V was trimmed by 5 bases and J by 5 bases, leaving 10 bases between them. The CDR3 contains 11 residues. CDR3 coding DNA: TGTGCCTGGGGCTCCGGGGACGAGCAGTACTTC. It translates to CAWGSGDEQYF.

The chain has TRBV19 and TRBJ2-4; 7 bases are a match to TRBD1. Germline V gene lookup returns CDR1 LNHDA and CDR2 SQIVND (reference sequence). The CDR3 runs to 15 residues. V was pared by 8 bases and J by 0 bases, with 7 bases of the junction left unmatched. This CDR3 is CASSKGALAKNIQYF. The DNA for the CDR3 is TGTGCCAGTTCCAAGGGGGCTTTAGCCAAAAACATTCAGTACTTC.

The gene calls are TRBV19 and TRBJ1-1; TRBD1 matches 8 bases. Trimming cost V 5 bases and J 6 bases; bases outside gene matches: 2. Germline CDR1 is LNHDA and CDR2 is SQIVND (reference sequence). The CDR3 runs to 12 residues. The CDR3 DNA follows: TGTGCCAGTAGTTTCAGGGGGCCTGAAGCTTTCTTT. Encoded protein: CASSFRGPEAFF.

This clone was picked up one time. The chain carries TRBV5-1 and TRBJ1-1; 10 bases fit TRBD1. The CDR3 loop spans 17 amino acids. The junction had 12 bases not matched to a gene; V was cut back by 2 bases and J by 5 bases. Per the germline V gene, CDR1 is SGHRS and CDR2 is YFSETQ. CDR3 DNA sequence: TGCGCCAGCAGCTTTAGTTTGGGGACAGGGGTAGGAACTGAAGCTTTCTTT. Encoded protein: CASSFSLGTGVGTEAFF.

The chain links TRBV6-5 to TRBJ1-1; D uncertain. V was shortened by 5 bases and J by 7 bases, with 11 bases between the two germline ends. The germline V gene encodes CDR1 MNHEY and CDR2 SVGAGI. The CDR3 runs to 12 residues. CDR3 sequence reads: CASSRGTYEAFF. The CDR3 nucleotides read TGTGCCAGCAGTCGGGGTACCTATGAAGCTTTCTTT.